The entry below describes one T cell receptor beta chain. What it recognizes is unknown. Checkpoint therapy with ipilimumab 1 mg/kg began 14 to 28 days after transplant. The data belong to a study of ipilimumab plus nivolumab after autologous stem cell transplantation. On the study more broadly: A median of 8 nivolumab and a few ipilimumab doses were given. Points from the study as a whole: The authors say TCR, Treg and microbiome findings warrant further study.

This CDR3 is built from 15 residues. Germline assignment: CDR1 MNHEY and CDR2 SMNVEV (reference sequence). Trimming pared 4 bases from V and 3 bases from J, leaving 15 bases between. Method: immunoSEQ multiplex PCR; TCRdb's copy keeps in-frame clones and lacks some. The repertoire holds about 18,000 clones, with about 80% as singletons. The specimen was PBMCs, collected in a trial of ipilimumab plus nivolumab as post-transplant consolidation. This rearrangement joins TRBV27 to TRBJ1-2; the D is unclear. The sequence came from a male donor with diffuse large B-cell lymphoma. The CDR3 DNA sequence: TGTGCCAGCAGTTACGACTTCCGTGCCGACTATGGCTACACCTTC. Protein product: CASSYDFRADYGYTF.